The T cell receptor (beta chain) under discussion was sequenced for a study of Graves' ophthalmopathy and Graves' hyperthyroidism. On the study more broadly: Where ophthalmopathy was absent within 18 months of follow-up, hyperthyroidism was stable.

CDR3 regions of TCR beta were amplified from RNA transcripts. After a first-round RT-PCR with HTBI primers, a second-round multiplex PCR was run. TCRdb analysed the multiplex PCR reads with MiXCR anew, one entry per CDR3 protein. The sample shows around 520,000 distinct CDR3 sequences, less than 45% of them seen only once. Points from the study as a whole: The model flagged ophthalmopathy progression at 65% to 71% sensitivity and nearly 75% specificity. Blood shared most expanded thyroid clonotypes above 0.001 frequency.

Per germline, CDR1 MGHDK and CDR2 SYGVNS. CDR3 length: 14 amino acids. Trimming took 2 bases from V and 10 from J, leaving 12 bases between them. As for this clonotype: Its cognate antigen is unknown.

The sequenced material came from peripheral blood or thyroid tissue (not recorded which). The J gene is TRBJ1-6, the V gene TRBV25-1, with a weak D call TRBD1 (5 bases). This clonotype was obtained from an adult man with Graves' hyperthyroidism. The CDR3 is CASSENGAGSPLHF. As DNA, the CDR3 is TGTGCCAGCAGTGAAAATGGGGCTGGATCACCCCTCCACTTT.